This entry features one T cell receptor (beta chain) sequence. Original analysis: Amplifying reference gene primers gave estimates of nucleated cell counts. Sequenced by immunoSEQ multiplex PCR; TCRdb stores in-frame clones only, minus some. V, J and clone size are those of that table, while D and trimming were read from the DNA. The data hold about 94,000 clones, with roughly four fifths observed a single time. The record originates from a study of blood T cell repertoires in COVID-19. Whole-study context: The samples span acute and convalescent COVID-19 from the United States, Italy and Spain. Sample material is recorded as cDNA or gDNA derived from T cells, B-cell-depleted T cells, or PBMCs.

Germline loops: CDR1 SGHTA, CDR2 FQGNSA. The CDR3 is 15 amino acids. V lost 5 bases, J lost 2 bases, and 15 bases lay in between. This receptor was identified in a man between 60 and 75 years old with acute or convalescent COVID-19. Material: peripheral blood. This chain uses TRBV7-2 with TRBJ1-2; no reliable D call. CDR3 in DNA: TGTGCCAGCAGCCCGTCGTGGGGAGAAAACTATGGCTACACCTTC. Protein sequence: CASSPSWGENYGYTF.